This T cell receptor (beta chain) was identified during a study of T cell repertoires in cytomegalovirus infection. As for the study in general: In public TCR beta signatures, there were indications of both CMV infection and matching HLA type.

In germline, CDR1 is SGHAT, CDR2 FQNNGV. With 5 bases removed from V and 11 bases from J, the gap between germline ends came to 11 bases. This CDR3 is built from 11 residues. This clonotype was recorded at least ten times. No antigen is known for it. A single record per CDR3 protein comes from TCRdb applying MiXCR to the reads. The table shows 200,000 to 300,000 distinct CDR3 sequences, with roughly an eighth occurring only once. Study findings and constraints: Totalled public TCR beta family frequency picked out people who carried CMV plus the relevant HLA. There were HLA-C-restricted CMV-specific TCR beta clonotypes dominating the ex vivo response.

The specimen was PBMCs. The genes are TRBV11-2 and TRBJ2-3; perhaps TRBD2 as D (6 bases). This TCR was recovered from a human donor in good health (CMV status not recorded). Some clones in this sample may be carry-over from other donors' samples. CDR3 in amino acids: CASSQRGRQYF. The DNA for the CDR3 is TGTGCCAGCAGCCAACGGGGGAGGCAGTATTTT.